This T cell receptor beta chain was obtained from a study of CD8 T cells in ankylosing spondylitis. General study findings and limits: The clones that were linked to disease were reported to be significantly enriched in matched synovial fluid samples from ankylosing spondylitis patients.

Each CDR3 protein gets one entry after TCRdb re-called the 5' RACE reads with MiXCR. The sample yields about 150,000 distinct CDR3 sequences, about a third seen once. The germline V gene has CDR1 MNHEY and CDR2 SVGAGI. This CDR3 has 14 amino acids. The J segment lost 13 bases and the V segment lost 4 bases, leaving 10 bases of the junction unmatched. In regard to this clonotype: Its antigen remains unidentified.

The receptor's source is a male donor with ankylosing spondylitis. The J gene is TRBJ1-6, the V gene TRBV6-5; 7 bases line up with TRBD1. The specimen was synovial fluid, either unsorted or a sorted T cell fraction (not recorded which). CDR3 residues: CASSSRDRKPPLHF. CDR3 bases: TGTGCCAGCAGTTCCCGGGACAGAAAACCGCCCCTCCACTTT.